This T cell receptor (beta chain) comes out of a study of beta chain features in type 1 diabetes. Study observations and caveats: In type 1 diabetes patients, VDJ junctions had fewer insertions; deletions at these junctions were more frequent. When Type 1 diabetes patients were examined, their TCRB CDR3s proved moderately but significantly shorter in all four CD4+ subsets. TCRB rearrangement may or may not be influenced by HLA type; here this remained unresolved.

It was via CD45RO/CCR7/CD25/CD127/CD95/CD27 that CD4+ naive, central memory, regulatory and stem cell-like memory cells were sorted. On this clone: What it recognizes is unknown.

The germline V and J ends were trimmed by 6 bases and 5 bases, with 13 bases remaining between them. The germline gives CDR1 MRHNA, CDR2 SNTAGT. This CDR3 region has 13 residues. Investigators reverse transcribed all isolated RNA, so they sequenced expressed TCRB transcripts. TCRdb's copy holds only in-frame clones and misses some; the assay was immunoSEQ multiplex PCR. The table shows about 640,000 clones, with 9.5% to 15% occurring only once. The chain carries TRBV6-4 and TRBJ2-5; the D gene is possibly TRBD1 (5 bases). The sequence was obtained from a man aged 30 to 39 with type 1 diabetes. Sequenced input: naive CD4+ T cells from blood. In nucleotides, the CDR3 is TGTGCCAGCAGCGCCCACCCAGGGGAGACCCAGTACTTC. The encoded protein is CASSAHPGETQYF.